Shown below are 11 T cell receptor beta chains from a single sample sequenced in a study of early T cells in non-severe SARS-CoV-2 infection. Using its own MiXCR run on the 5' RACE reads, TCRdb lists one record per CDR3 protein. The table shows more than 80,000 distinct CDR3 sequences, with 8% to 13% occurring only once. The sequenced sample consisted of whole blood. The receptors here all came from an adult who was a healthcare worker with PCR-confirmed SARS-CoV-2 infection or an uninfected control (not recorded which).

In the case of this clonotype: Just one base apart from a much larger clone, this may be a read error. The chain recombines TRBV6-5 with TRBJ1-1; TRBD1 is a possible D gene (5 bases). Germline CDR1 is MNHEY and CDR2 is SVGAGI. Deletions cut 6 bases from V and 6 bases from J, with 14 bases between. The CDR3 has 13 residues. The CDR3 spells CASSQGRGAEAFF. Written as DNA, the CDR3 is TGTGCCAGCAGCCAGGGCCGGGGCGCTGAAGCTTTCTTT.

Ten or more counts support this clonotype. V usage is TRBV12-5 and J usage is TRBJ2-3; D ambiguous. V was shortened by 3 bases and J by 0 bases, with 1 base between the two germline ends. The germline V gene encodes CDR1 LGHNT and CDR2 FRNRAP. The CDR3 loop spans 12 amino acids. In nucleotides, the CDR3 is TGTGCTAGTGGTTTCAGCACAGATACGCAGTATTTT. This translates into CASGFSTDTQYF.

This clonotype was counted only a few times. This rearrangement joins TRBV6-1 to TRBJ2-7, with D perhaps matching TRBD2 (5 bases). Germline assignment: CDR1 MNHNS and CDR2 SASEGT. CDR3 length: 13 residues. Trimming took off 1 base at V and 6 bases at J, with 10 bases between the two ends. The CDR3 DNA sequence: TGTGCCAGCAGTGAAGTGGAGGAAGGCGAGCAGTACTTC. This sequence encodes CASSEVEEGEQYF.

This clonotype appeared many times. The chain carries TRBV29-1 and TRBJ1-1; 8 bases fit TRBD1. The CDR3 is 18 residues long. The germline gives CDR1 SQVTM, CDR2 ANQGSEA. V gave up 3 bases and J gave up 0 bases; unmatched junction bases: 15. CDR3 residues: CSVEDEARGLAMNTEAFF. CDR3 nucleotides: TGCAGCGTTGAGGACGAAGCCAGGGGGCTTGCCATGAACACTGAAGCTTTCTTT. Using reference TRBV29-1 and TRBJ1-1 for the parts outside the CDR3, the full variable domain is SAVISQKPSRDICQRGTSLTIQCQVDSQVTMMFWYRQQPGQSLTLIATANQGSEATYESGFVIDKFPISRPNLTFSTLTVSNMSPEDSSIYLCSVEDEARGLAMNTEAFFGQGTRLTVV.

This clonotype showed up many times. V usage is TRBV2 and J usage is TRBJ2-2, with D possibly TRBD1 on 5 matching bases. Germline CDR1 is SNHLY and CDR2 is FYNNEI. V lost 4 bases, J lost 8 bases, and 14 bases lay in between. The CDR3 runs to 14 residues. This CDR3 is CASSGRQSSGELFF. The DNA for the CDR3 is TGTGCCAGCAGTGGCCGACAGTCATCTGGGGAGCTGTTTTTT.

This clonotype was seen many times. This chain connects TRBV7-2 to TRBJ2-4; D gene ambiguous. CDR1 and CDR2 (germline): SGHTA, FQGNSA. Trimming shortened V by 1 base and J by 5 bases, and 9 bases separated the two germline ends. CDR3 length: 14 amino acids. The CDR3 protein is CASSLEPSQNIQYF. CDR3 DNA: TGTGCCAGCAGCTTAGAACCCTCACAAAACATTCAGTACTTC.

This chain connects TRBV2 to TRBJ1-2; weak D call: TRBD1 (6 bases). CDR3 size: 14 residues. Germline V gene sequence: CDR1 SNHLY, CDR2 FYNNEI. Between the trimmed V and J ends, which lost 2 bases and 3 bases, there was a span of 10 bases. CDR3 nucleotides: TGTGCCAGCAGTGAAAACAGGGACTACTATGGCTACACCTTC. It is translated as CASSENRDYYGYTF.

This clonotype was counted a few times. The DNA for the CDR3 is TGTGCCAGCAGCTCACCCAGGGCTAGGGGCGCTGGCACTGAAGCTTTCTTT. Translating it yields CASSSPRARGAGTEAFF. This sequence joins TRBV3-1 and TRBJ1-1; tentatively, D is TRBD1 (5 bases). V was trimmed by 5 bases and J by 4 bases, leaving 23 bases between them. The CDR3 covers 17 residues. Germline CDR1 is LGHDT and CDR2 is YNNKEL (reference sequence).

This clonotype has a handful of counts. The CDR3 DNA sequence: TGCAGTGCTAGAAGCGGGAGCTCCTACAATGAGCAGTTCTTC. Protein: CSARSGSSYNEQFF. The J gene is TRBJ2-1, the V gene TRBV20-1, with 8 bases lining up with TRBD2. Unmatched junction bases numbered 0, after V lost 2 bases and J lost 0 bases. The CDR3 runs to 14 residues. CDR1 DFQATT and CDR2 SNEGSKA come from the germline V gene (reference sequence).

This clonotype showed up many times. The rearrangement links TRBV19 to TRBJ2-7; D unresolved. Germline V lookup: CDR1 LNHDA, CDR2 SQIVND (reference sequence). Trimming left V 6 bases short and J 4 bases short, with 13 bases between. The CDR3 consists of 13 residues. CDR3 nucleotide sequence: TGTGCCAGTAGGACCCTCGACGGTTACGAGCAGTACTTC. Translating gives CASRTLDGYEQYF.

This clonotype was observed many times. J is TRBJ1-1 and V is TRBV29-1; no reliable D call. V lost 4 bases and J 0 bases, leaving 9 bases between the germline ends. In germline, CDR1 is SQVTM, CDR2 ANQGSEA. The length of the CDR3 is 13 residues. The chain's CDR3 is CSVVRTVNTEAFF. In nucleotides, the CDR3 is TGCAGCGTTGTTAGGACGGTGAACACTGAAGCTTTCTTT.